What follows are 24 T cell receptor beta chains derived from one specimen sequenced in a study of blood T cell repertoires in COVID-19. The table came from immunoSEQ multiplex PCR; TCRdb's copy has only in-frame clones and leaves some out. The table shows roughly 220,000 clones, with roughly 80% occurring only once. Sequencing was carried out using PBMCs or T cells enriched from blood (not recorded which). The source is a woman in her 40s with acute COVID-19.

The rearrangement uses TRBV7-6 and TRBJ1-2, with D uncertain. Germline assignment: CDR1 SGHVS and CDR2 FNYEAQ. This CDR3 contains 15 residues. Trimming left V 1 base short and J 0 bases short, with 9 bases between. CDR3: CASSLDRSANYGYTF. CDR3 coding DNA: TGTGCCAGCAGCTTAGACCGATCAGCTAACTATGGCTACACCTTC.

This chain joins TRBV7-8 and TRBJ1-2; a weak D match, TRBD1 (6 bases). The germline V and J ends were trimmed by 5 bases and 6 bases, with 19 bases remaining between them. From germline, CDR1 is SGHVS and CDR2 FQNEAQ. The CDR3 has 15 residues. The CDR3 sequence is CASSVQGLGYDGYTF. CDR3 coding DNA: TGTGCCAGCAGCGTACAGGGTCTTGGATACGATGGCTACACCTTC.

V gene TRBV6-2 or TRBV6-3 combines with J gene TRBJ2-7, with 12 bases matching TRBD1. Trimming took 4 bases from V and 2 from J; bases not matched to a gene: 12. This CDR3 has 18 amino acids. Germline CDR1 MNHEY, CDR2 SVGEGT. CDR3 residues: CASSFYRRDRGLAYEQYF. For the CDR3, the DNA is TGTGCCAGCAGTTTCTACCGGCGGGACAGGGGGCTGGCCTACGAGCAGTACTTC.

In this sample, this clone turned up a few times. The gene calls are TRBV4-2 and TRBJ2-7; D ambiguous. From germline, CDR1 is LGHNA and CDR2 YNFKEQ. CDR3 size: 15 residues. V lost 0 bases to trimming and J lost 3 bases, with 12 bases between them. CDR3 in DNA: TGTGCCAGCAGCCAAGATTTGGCGGCCGACTACGAGCAGTACTTC. Encoded protein: CASSQDLAADYEQYF.

This rearrangement joins TRBV3-1 (or the pseudogene TRBV3-2) to TRBJ1-5, with unresolved D. Germline-derived CDR1 and CDR2 are LGHDT and YNNKEL (reference sequence). CDR3 length: 17 amino acids. The germline V and J ends were trimmed by 4 bases and 0 bases, with 16 bases remaining between them. For the CDR3, the DNA is TGTGCCAGCAGCCCTTCCCGCCGACTAAATAGCAATCAGCCCCAGCATTTT. As protein: CASSPSRRLNSNQPQHF.

The chain employs TRBV5-6 and TRBJ2-7; D remains unclear. Germline assignment: CDR1 SGHDT and CDR2 YYEEEE. The CDR3 extends over 11 amino acids. Trimming shortened V by 1 base and J by 7 bases, and 6 bases separated the two germline ends. The CDR3 reads CASSLSEEQYF. In DNA, the CDR3 is TGTGCCAGCAGCTTGTCCGAGGAGCAGTACTTC. Supplemented by reference TRBV5-6 and TRBJ2-7, the full variable domain reads DAGVTQSPTHLIKTRGQQVTLRCSPKSGHDTVSWYQQALGQGPQFIFQYYEEEERQRGNFPDRFSGHQFPNYSSELNVNALLLGDSALYLCASSLSEEQYFGPGTRLTVT.

The chain links TRBV28 to TRBJ2-7; D is perhaps TRBD1 (6 bases). CDR1 MDHEN and CDR2 SYDVKM come from the germline V gene. The CDR3 totals 15 residues. V was trimmed by 3 bases and J by 3 bases, leaving 15 bases between them. CDR3 DNA: TGTGCCAGCAGTTTTTCCGGACAGTGGAACTACGAGCAGTACTTC. Protein product: CASSFSGQWNYEQYF.

This chain connects TRBV2 to TRBJ1-1; D is uncertain. Germline-derived CDR1 and CDR2 are SNHLY and FYNNEI. The CDR3 sequence is 12 residues long. V was trimmed by 8 bases and J by 7 bases, leaving 14 bases between them. CDR3 nucleotides: TGTGCCAGCTCTCGAATGCGGAGTGAAGCTTTCTTT. Protein: CASSRMRSEAFF. Drawing the rest from reference TRBV2 and TRBJ1-1, the complete variable domain is EPEVTQTPSHQVTQMGQEVILRCVPISNHLYFYWYRQILGQKVEFLVSFYNNEISEKSEIFDDQFSVERPDGSNFTLKIRSTKLEDSAMYFCASSRMRSEAFFGQGTRLTVV.

V usage is TRBV28 and J usage is TRBJ1-4; 9 nucleotides line up with TRBD1. Germline CDR1 and CDR2: MDHEN and SYDVKM. V lost 6 bases and J lost 11; bases outside the gene matches: 13. The CDR3 runs to 15 residues. This CDR3 reads CASRNPGTGKGKLFF. DNA of the CDR3: TGTGCCAGCAGAAATCCCGGGACAGGGAAAGGGAAACTGTTTTTT.

The chain has TRBV11-2 and TRBJ1-6; possibly TRBD1 for D (5 bases). CDR3 size: 14 residues. CDR1 is SGHAT and CDR2 is FQNNGV in the germline V gene. The ends were cut back, 5 bases at V and 6 bases at J, with 11 bases in the middle. This CDR3 reads CASSQRQSNSPLHF. In nucleotides, the CDR3 is TGTGCCAGCAGCCAGCGACAGAGTAATTCACCCCTCCACTTT.

The chain couples TRBV13 to TRBJ1-1; D is uncertain. The CDR3 covers 16 residues. The V and J ends lost 3 bases and 0 bases respectively, with 14 bases between them. Germline V CDR1 and CDR2: PRHDT, FYEKMQ (reference sequence). CDR3 protein: CASSFGREHMNTEAFF. CDR3 DNA: TGTGCCAGCAGCTTTGGACGGGAGCACATGAACACTGAAGCTTTCTTT. Variable domain in full (rest from reference TRBV13 and TRBJ1-1): AAGVIQSPRHLIKEKRETATLKCYPIPRHDTVYWYQQGPGQDPQFLISFYEKMQSDKGSIPDRFSAQQFSDYHSELNMSSLELGDSALYFCASSFGREHMNTEAFFGQGTRLTVV.

The chain employs TRBV11-2 and TRBJ1-6; 12 bases line up with TRBD1. The CDR3 contains 16 residues. The ends lost 5 bases at V and 10 bases at J; junction bases unmatched: 9. Germline V gene sequence: CDR1 SGHAT, CDR2 FQNNGV. CDR3 DNA sequence: TGTGCCAGCAGCCCGACTGGGACAGGGGGCAACTCACCCCTCCACTTT. It translates to CASSPTGTGGNSPLHF.

The chain combines TRBV28 with TRBJ1-5, with TRBD1 identical over 8 bases. J gave up 6 bases and V 7 bases, and 5 bases lay outside the gene matches. CDR1 is MDHEN and CDR2 is SYDVKM in the germline V gene. The CDR3 consists of 13 residues. As DNA, the CDR3 is TGTGCCAGCACCCCGGACAGGGCTCAGCCCCAGCATTTT. Translating it yields CASTPDRAQPQHF.

The rearrangement links TRBV30 to TRBJ1-5; D might be TRBD1 (5 bases). The CDR3 consists of 13 residues. Trimming stripped 2 bases from V and 5 bases from J, with 10 bases between. Germline V lookup: CDR1 GTSNPN, CDR2 SVGIG (reference sequence). The CDR3 here is CAWSMGGDQPQHF. Here the CDR3 DNA reads TGTGCCTGGAGTATGGGGGGGGATCAGCCCCAGCATTTT.

V usage is TRBV4-2 and J usage is TRBJ2-7; TRBD2 matches at 9 bases. CDR1 LGHNA and CDR2 YNFKEQ come from the germline V gene. V lost 0 bases to trimming and J lost 0 bases; unmatched junction nucleotides: 3. CDR3 length: 16 amino acids. CDR3 region: CASSQDSGSNSYEQYF. For the CDR3, the DNA is TGTGCCAGCAGCCAAGATAGCGGGAGTAACTCCTACGAGCAGTACTTC.

This clone occurred a few times. This sequence joins TRBV7-9 and TRBJ2-2; 7 positions match TRBD1. V dropped 8 bases and J dropped 3; count of bases not matched to a gene: 6. The CDR3 is made up of 14 amino acids. Germline V lookup: CDR1 SEHNR, CDR2 FQNEAQ (reference sequence). The CDR3 spells CASEMGQYTGELFF. DNA of the CDR3: TGTGCCAGCGAAATGGGACAGTACACCGGGGAGCTGTTTTTT.

The chain couples TRBV4-1 to TRBJ2-2; D gene uncertain. The V gene lost 6 bases and the J gene lost 6 bases, with 26 bases spanning the gap. Germline V gives CDR1 MGHRA, CDR2 YSYEKL. The CDR3 is made up of 18 amino acids. CDR3 region: CASSLAEALRVYPGELFF. The DNA for the CDR3 is TGCGCCAGCAGTCTGGCGGAAGCCCTCCGGGTTTACCCCGGGGAGCTGTTTTTT.

This chain links TRBV28 with TRBJ1-2, with 9 bases lining up with TRBD1. With V trimmed by 6 bases and J by 3 bases, 11 bases remained unmatched. Germline V lookup: CDR1 MDHEN, CDR2 SYDVKM. The CDR3 covers 16 residues. Here the CDR3 DNA reads TGTGCCAGCAGGACGGACAGGGGCCTATTTTACTATGGCTACACCTTC. Protein: CASRTDRGLFYYGYTF.

This clone was observed a single time. V and J are TRBV5-8 and TRBJ2-7, with 9 positions matching TRBD1. The V gene end was trimmed by 2 bases and the J gene end by 1 base; junction bases not matched to a gene: 1. The CDR3 spans 14 residues. CDR1 SGHTS and CDR2 YDEGEE come from the germline V gene. The CDR3: CASSFGTGSYEQYF. DNA for the CDR3: TGTGCCAGCAGCTTCGGGACAGGGTCCTACGAGCAGTACTTC. The complete variable domain, with remaining parts taken from reference TRBV5-8 and TRBJ2-7, reads EAGVTQSPTHLIKTRGQQATLRCSPISGHTSVYWYQQALGLGLQFLLWYDEGEERNRGNFPPRFSGRQFPNYSSELNVNALELEDSALYLCASSFGTGSYEQYFGPGTRLTVT.

The chain is built from TRBV7-2 and TRBJ2-1, with 11 bases aligning to TRBD2. The CDR3 is 14 residues long. From germline, CDR1 is SGHTA and CDR2 FQGNSA. V lost 3 bases to trimming and J lost 9 bases; unmatched junction nucleotides: 4. CDR3 residues: CASSFSGRAGEQFF. The CDR3 nucleotides are TGTGCCAGCAGCTTTAGCGGGAGGGCCGGTGAGCAGTTCTTC. The full variable domain, in which reference TRBV7-2 and TRBJ2-1 provide the parts outside the CDR3, is GAGVSQSPSNKVTEKGKDVELRCDPISGHTALYWYRQSLGQGLEFLIYFQGNSAPDKSGLPSDRFSAERTGGSVSTLTIQRTQQEDSAVYLCASSFSGRAGEQFFGPGTRLTVL.

The rearrangement uses TRBV5-1 and TRBJ2-3, with 8 nucleotides matching TRBD2. Germline V CDR1 and CDR2: SGHRS, YFSETQ. The J segment lost 1 base and the V segment lost 0 bases, leaving 1 base of the junction unmatched. This CDR3 region has 15 residues. CDR3 residues: CASSLEGLGTDTQYF. In nucleotides, the CDR3 is TGCGCCAGCAGCTTGGAGGGACTAGGCACAGATACGCAGTATTTT.

CDR3 sequence reads: CASSSIAGRGYEQYF. CDR3 nucleotides: TGTGCCAGCAGCTCAATAGCGGGAAGGGGGTACGAGCAGTACTTC. V is TRBV7-2 and J is TRBJ2-7, with TRBD2 matching 8 bases. This CDR3 is 15 amino acids long. Germline V gives CDR1 SGHTA, CDR2 FQGNSA. Unmatched junction bases numbered 9, after V lost 4 bases and J lost 4 bases.

The chain is built from TRBV19 and TRBJ1-2, with TRBD1 as a possible D gene (6 bases). The length of the CDR3 is 14 residues. The V end lost 8 bases, the J end lost 8 bases, and 21 bases lay between the germline ends. Germline CDR1 and CDR2: LNHDA and SQIVND (reference sequence). Written as DNA, the CDR3 is TGTGCCAGTGCAACCTACAGGGATCCGGAGGGCTACACCTTC. This translates into CASATYRDPEGYTF.

The chain is built from TRBV27 and TRBJ2-7; D is unclear. The CDR3 contains 14 residues. CDR1 and CDR2 (germline): MNHEY, SMNVEV (reference sequence). V lost 1 base, J lost 5 bases, and 12 bases lay in between. CDR3 DNA sequence: TGTGCCAGCAGTTTATTAGGCGGAACCGACGAGCAGTACTTC. Amino acid sequence: CASSLLGGTDEQYF.